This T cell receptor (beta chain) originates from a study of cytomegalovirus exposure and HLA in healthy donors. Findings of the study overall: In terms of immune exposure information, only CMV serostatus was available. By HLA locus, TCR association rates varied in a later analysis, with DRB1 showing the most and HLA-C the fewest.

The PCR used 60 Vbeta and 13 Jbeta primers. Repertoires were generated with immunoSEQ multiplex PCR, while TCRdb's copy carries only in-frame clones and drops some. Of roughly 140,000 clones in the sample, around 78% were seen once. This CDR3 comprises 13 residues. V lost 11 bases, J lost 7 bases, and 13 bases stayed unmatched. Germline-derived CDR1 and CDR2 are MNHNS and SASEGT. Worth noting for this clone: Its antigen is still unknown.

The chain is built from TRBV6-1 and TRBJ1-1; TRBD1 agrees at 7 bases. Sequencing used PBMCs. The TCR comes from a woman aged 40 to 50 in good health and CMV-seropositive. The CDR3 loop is CAVGTIQGDEAFF. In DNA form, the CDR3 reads TGTGCCGTCGGGACAATTCAGGGGGATGAAGCTTTCTTT.